Below, 16 T cell receptor beta chains from the same sample are listed, as sequenced in a study of human T cells and chemical hapten exposure. Time point meaning: patch test 2, 6 weeks after DPC sensitization. Treatment indicated: therapeutic diphenylcyclopropenone sensitization with weekly scalp DPC. TCRdb reprocessed the RACE reads via MiXCR and lists one record per CDR3 protein. The sample yields over 60,000 distinct CDR3 sequences, 10% to 13% seen once. The source material was whole blood, sampled in connection with sensitization to the hapten diphenylcyclopropenone (DPC). These receptors all stem from a woman between 50 and 59 years old with alopecia areata. Some clones in this sample may be carry-over from other donors' samples.

This clonotype turned up a few times. The chain joins TRBV5-1 to TRBJ2-7; no firm D call. Germline CDR1 and CDR2: SGHRS and YFSETQ. V was pared by 3 bases and J by 3 bases, with 10 bases between. This CDR3 comprises 13 residues. CDR3 in DNA: TGCGCCAGCAGCTGGGAAACCTTCTACGAGCAGTACTTC. Amino acid sequence: CASSWETFYEQYF. The complete variable domain, with remaining parts taken from reference TRBV5-1 and TRBJ2-7, reads KAGVTQTPRYLIKTRGQQVTLSCSPISGHRSVSWYQQTPGQGLQFLFEYFSETQRNKGNFPGRFSGRQFSNSRSEMNVSTLELGDSALYLCASSWETFYEQYFGPGTRLTVT.

The genes are TRBV5-4 and TRBJ1-1, with 7 bases that match TRBD1. CDR1 is SGHNT and CDR2 is YYREEE in the germline V gene (reference sequence). Trimming cost V 5 bases and J 1 base; bases outside gene matches: 5. The CDR3 totals 14 residues. The DNA for the CDR3 is TGTGCCAGCAGAGACGCAGGGGGGAACACTGAAGCTTTCTTT. Translating gives CASRDAGGNTEAFF.

This clonotype showed up many times. The rearrangement uses TRBV2 and TRBJ2-3, with unresolved D. CDR1 SNHLY and CDR2 FYNNEI come from the germline V gene. The CDR3 runs 13 residues. The germline V and J ends were trimmed by 2 bases and 7 bases, with 10 bases remaining between them. The CDR3 DNA reads TGTGCCAGCAGTGAAAGTGCGGCGAATACGCAGTATTTT. Encoded protein: CASSESAANTQYF.

This clonotype was found many times. The V gene is TRBV9, the J gene TRBJ2-1; D gene ambiguous. V was cut by 3 bases and J by 5 bases, with 9 bases left in between. This CDR3 contains 13 residues. CDR1 and CDR2 (germline): SGDLS, YYNGEE. For the CDR3, the DNA is TGTGCCAGCAGCGCCCTGGTTAACAATGAGCAGTTCTTC. Translated: CASSALVNNEQFF.

This clonotype came up many times. The chain combines TRBV7-3 with TRBJ2-3; D unresolved. This CDR3 has 14 amino acids. Germline V lookup: CDR1 SGHTA, CDR2 FQGTGA. Trimming pared 3 bases from V and 2 bases from J, leaving 9 bases between. The CDR3, as DNA: TGTGCCAGCAGCTTCAGGCCCGACACAGATACGCAGTATTTT. Amino acid sequence: CASSFRPDTDTQYF.

This clonotype has a count of ten or more. The rearrangement uses TRBV30 and TRBJ2-1; D is unresolved. The V gene lost 0 bases and the J gene lost 9 bases, with 9 bases spanning the gap. Germline CDR1 reads GTSNPN; CDR2 reads SVGIG (reference sequence). This CDR3 comprises 12 residues. The CDR3 region is CAWSVPGTEQFF. CDR3 nucleotides: TGTGCCTGGAGTGTACCGGGTACTGAGCAGTTCTTC.

This clonotype was seen many times. The genes are TRBV29-1 and TRBJ2-3; no firm D call. Germline values: CDR1 SQVTM, CDR2 ANQGSEA. Trimming took off 5 bases at V and 1 base at J, with 7 bases between the two ends. CDR3 length: 12 residues. The CDR3 nucleotides read TGCAGCGTTCTCCAAGGCACAGATACGCAGTATTTT. This codes for CSVLQGTDTQYF.

This chain links TRBV30 with TRBJ1-3; possibly TRBD1 for D (5 bases). Trimming cost V 0 bases and J 3 bases, with 9 bases left between them. The CDR3 sequence is 14 residues long. Per germline, CDR1 GTSNPN and CDR2 SVGIG (reference sequence). CDR3 DNA sequence: TGTGCCTGGAGTGTACTCGGGGGTGGAAACACCATATATTTT. It yields the protein CAWSVLGGGNTIYF. Together with reference TRBV30 and TRBJ1-3, the CDR3 gives the full variable domain: SQTIHQWPATLVQPVGSPLSLECTVEGTSNPNLYWYRQAAGRGLQLLFYSVGIGQISSEVPQNLSASRPQDRQFILSSKKLLLSDSGFYLCAWSVLGGGNTIYFGEGSWLTVV.

This clonotype was seen a few times. This chain uses TRBV29-1 with TRBJ2-5; possibly TRBD1 or TRBD2 for D (5 bases each). The CDR3 sequence is 15 residues long. V lost 1 base, J lost 4 bases, and 16 bases lay in between. Germline V gene lookup returns CDR1 SQVTM and CDR2 ANQGSEA. Here the CDR3 DNA reads TGCAGCGTTGAAGGAGGGTCAGGGTGGGGAGAGACCCAGTACTTC. Translated, it gives CSVEGGSGWGETQYF.

This clonotype was counted at least ten times. The V gene is TRBV19, the J gene TRBJ2-1; weak D call: TRBD2 (6 bases). V lost 3 bases and J lost 2, with 11 bases in between. Germline V gene lookup returns CDR1 LNHDA and CDR2 SQIVND (reference sequence). The CDR3 is 15 residues long. This chain's CDR3 is CASSIIAATYNEQFF. Here the CDR3 DNA reads TGTGCCAGTAGTATCATAGCGGCTACCTACAATGAGCAGTTCTTC. Complete variable domain (other parts from reference TRBV19 and TRBJ2-1): DGGITQSPKYLFRKEGQNVTLSCEQNLNHDAMYWYRQDPGQGLRLIYYSQIVNDFQKGDIAEGYSVSREKKESFPLTVTSAQKNPTAFYLCASSIIAATYNEQFFGPGTRLTVL.

This clonotype was observed many times. This chain uses TRBV29-1 with TRBJ2-1; D tentatively fits TRBD1 or TRBD2 (5 bases each). Between the trimmed V and J ends, which lost 3 bases and 10 bases, there was a span of 13 bases. Germline assignment: CDR1 SQVTM and CDR2 ANQGSEA. The CDR3 is made up of 12 amino acids. The CDR3 DNA follows: TGCAGCGTTGATCGGGGCCCGCGAGAGCAGTTCTTC. Encoded protein: CSVDRGPREQFF.

This clonotype occurred many times. The V and J genes are TRBV11-2 and TRBJ2-1; 8 bases match TRBD2. The trim removed 5 bases at V and 8 bases at J, leaving 8 bases unmatched. The CDR3 covers 14 residues. In germline, CDR1 is SGHAT, CDR2 FQNNGV. The CDR3 sequence is CASSLSGIRYEQFF. The CDR3 DNA follows: TGTGCCAGCAGCCTTAGCGGGATAAGGTATGAGCAGTTCTTC.

This chain links TRBV7-8 with TRBJ2-7; D tentatively fits TRBD1 or TRBD2 (5 bases each). V was clipped by 1 base and J by 4 bases, with 11 bases between them. This CDR3 spans 14 amino acids. Germline V gene data show CDR1 as SGHVS and CDR2 as FQNEAQ. Written as DNA, the CDR3 is TGTGCCAGCAGCTTAGGGGACCGGCGTTACGAGCAGTACTTC. Protein: CASSLGDRRYEQYF.

This sequence joins TRBV20-1 and TRBJ2-1; D is uncertain. V was shortened by 5 bases and J by 7 bases, with 21 bases between the two germline ends. The CDR3 length is 15 residues. CDR1 and CDR2 (germline): DFQATT, SNEGSKA (reference sequence). The CDR3 here is CSASSSASFENEQFF. As DNA, the CDR3 is TGCAGTGCTTCCTCCTCCGCGTCCTTCGAAAATGAGCAGTTCTTC.

This clonotype was counted ten times or more. This chain links TRBV20-1 with TRBJ1-1; the D gene is possibly TRBD1 (6 bases). The ends were cut back, 1 base at V and 2 bases at J, with 8 bases in the middle. The CDR3 is 13 amino acids. Germline CDR1 reads DFQATT; CDR2 reads SNEGSKA (reference sequence). DNA of the CDR3: TGCAGTGCTAGAGGACAGGTTAACACTGAAGCTTTCTTT. Protein: CSARGQVNTEAFF.

The V and J genes are TRBV20-1 and TRBJ1-5; a possible D gene is TRBD1 (6 bases). CDR3 length equals 17 residues. Germline V gene lookup returns CDR1 DFQATT and CDR2 SNEGSKA (reference sequence). V lost 2 bases, J lost 1 base, and 18 bases lay in between. CDR3 loop: CSARNPVGGSSNQPQHF. The CDR3 DNA reads TGCAGTGCTAGAAACCCCGTAGGGGGATCGAGCAATCAGCCCCAGCATTTT.